The entry below describes one TCR beta chain. The antigen it recognizes is unknown. Base-call qualities are not available, and no considerably larger clone is one nucleotide away. These data originate in a study of T cell responses to AZD1222 COVID-19 vaccine (dated by TCRdb to the early 2020s). A note on the overall study: Because spike-specific TCR depth and breadth did not differ between the two schedules, AZD1222 recipients who got a second dose at roughly 4 weeks were pooled with those who got a second dose at roughly 12 weeks. Enrollment into the trials was organized by age into subgroups of 18-55, 56-69 and 70-plus years, and those subgroups contained about 160, 30 and 59 TCR-sequenced participants, respectively. A total of 233 trial participants underwent TCR sequencing, of whom around 200 received two doses of AZD1222 and 26 received two doses of the MenACWY control vaccine.

The time point label of this sample denotes: baseline before first vaccination. Vaccinee samples were obtained from the UK trials COV001 and COV002, which included a single-blind randomized controlled phase 2/3 trial of AZD1222 (ChAdOx1 nCoV-19) in healthy adults. For TCRbeta chain sequencing, PBMC samples from trial participants were taken at day 0 and at day 28 after the second dose. The junction shows trimming of 6 bases on V and 4 bases on J, and the gene matches do not reach 7 bases of it. The germline V gene provides CDR1 MNHEY and CDR2 SVGAGI. The CDR3 covers 15 residues, taking in both the cysteine and the phenylalanine. Only CDR3 DNA remains: 45 bases, in frame from the first base. The CDR3 regions of human TCRbeta chains were subjected to immunosequencing. Per the authors' processing: Repertoire TCRs were matched against a reference library of SARS-CoV-2-specific TCRs generated with the MIRA antigen-specificity platform. Breadth was defined as the fraction of unique TCRs that were SARS-CoV-2-associated, and depth was defined as the fraction of total T cells that were SARS-CoV-2-associated. Using the MIRA data, each spike-specific TCR was assigned both to the spike region to which the TCR was reactive and to a CD4 or CD8 class. Log10-transformed breadth and depth values were compared by one-way ANOVA with Sidak's multiple comparisons tests. TCRdb holds this immuneACCESS table with in-frame rearrangements only. Some clones are missing; in checked studies, unresolved V genes explain under half, and the rest has no known cause. D and trimming come from the DNA, and the V and J calls and clone size come from that table. In all, the sample holds about 180,000 clones, and just over 85% of those were seen once. The ten largest account for 7.5% to 9.5% of the sample.

The research as a whole found: Reportedly, close to half of the unique spike-specific TCRs recognized epitopes lying outside the regions that are mutated in the B.1.351 and B.1.1.7 variants. Because no samples from the day 14 peak response were available, repertoires could be characterized only after the peak T cell response. Conclusions about previously exposed vaccinees are limited, since just a handful of AZD1222 recipients were seropositive for SARS-CoV-2 at baseline. A significant rise in spike-specific TCR breadth and depth was observed after two AZD1222 doses relative to day 0 and relative to MenACWY recipients. Most participants were white British and females outnumbered males, and the authors suggested that clonal diversity may have been underestimated. Vaccine-associated CD4 TCRs spanned the whole spike protein, with dominant responses in regions 160-218 and 743-854. The 56-69-year group was small, and its depth increase did not reach significance, likely because of low power.

The V gene is TRBV6-5 and the J gene is TRBJ2-1; 9 of the junction bases match TRBD2. The sequence was obtained from an adult in good health. The source was peripheral blood, collected on day 0 of AZD1222 vaccination. The CDR3 amino acid sequence is: CASSLAGARYNEQFF. The DNA reads TGTGCCAGCAGCTTAGCGGGAGCCCGTTACAATGAGCAGTTCTTC.